This T cell receptor (beta chain) was found in a study of shared clonotypes between healthy human individuals. Study findings and constraints: Rarefaction showed sorted-subset sequencing was incomplete despite large depth.

V was trimmed by 1 base and J by 2 bases, leaving 8 bases between them. CDR3 length equals 14 residues. Germline-derived CDR1 and CDR2 are LNHDA and SQIVND (reference sequence). About this clone itself: Its antigen is not identified.

On sorted subsets, replicate PCRs used approximately 190 ng DNA, or about 30,000 T cell genomes. Generated by immunoSEQ multiplex PCR, the TCRdb table keeps only in-frame clones and is missing some. The sample includes some 1,600,000 clones, under 99% of them seen just once. The sequence was collected from a young man in good health. The sequenced material came from naive CD4+ T cells sorted from blood. Specified subset: CD45RA+ positively selected. V and J are TRBV19 and TRBJ2-5, with D unclear. CDR3 bases: TGTGCCAGTAGTATAGGGGTCTTACAAGAGACCCAGTACTTC. Translated, it gives CASSIGVLQETQYF.